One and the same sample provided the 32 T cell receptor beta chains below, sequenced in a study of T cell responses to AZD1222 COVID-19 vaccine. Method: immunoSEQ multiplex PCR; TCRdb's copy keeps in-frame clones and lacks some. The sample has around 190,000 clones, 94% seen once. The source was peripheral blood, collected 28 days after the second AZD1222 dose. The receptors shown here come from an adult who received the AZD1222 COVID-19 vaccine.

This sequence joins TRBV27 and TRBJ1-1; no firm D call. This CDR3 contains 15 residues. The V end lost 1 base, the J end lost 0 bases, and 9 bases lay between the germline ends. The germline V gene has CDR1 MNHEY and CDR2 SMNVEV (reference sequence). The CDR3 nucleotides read TGTGCCAGCAGTTTATGGGCTGAAATGAACACTGAAGCTTTCTTT. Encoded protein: CASSLWAEMNTEAFF.

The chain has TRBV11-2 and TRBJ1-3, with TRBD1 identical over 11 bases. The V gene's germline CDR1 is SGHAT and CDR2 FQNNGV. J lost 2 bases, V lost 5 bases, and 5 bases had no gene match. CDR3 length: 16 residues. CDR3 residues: CASSPGTGGPGNTIYF. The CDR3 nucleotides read TGTGCCAGCAGCCCCGGGACAGGGGGACCTGGAAACACCATATATTTT.

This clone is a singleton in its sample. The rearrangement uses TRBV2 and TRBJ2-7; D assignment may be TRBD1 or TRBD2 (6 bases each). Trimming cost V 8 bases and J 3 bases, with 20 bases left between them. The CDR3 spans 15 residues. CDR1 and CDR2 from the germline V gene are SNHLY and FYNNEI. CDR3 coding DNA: TGTGCCAGCTTACCGCCGACCGGGGGCGGCTACGAGCAGTACTTC. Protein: CASLPPTGGGYEQYF.

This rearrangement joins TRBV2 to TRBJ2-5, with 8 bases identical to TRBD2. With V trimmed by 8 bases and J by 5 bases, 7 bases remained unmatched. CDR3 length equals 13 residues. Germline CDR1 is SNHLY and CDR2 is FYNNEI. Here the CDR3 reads CASSGTRRETQYF. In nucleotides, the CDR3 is TGTGCCAGCTCCGGGACTAGGAGGGAGACCCAGTACTTC.

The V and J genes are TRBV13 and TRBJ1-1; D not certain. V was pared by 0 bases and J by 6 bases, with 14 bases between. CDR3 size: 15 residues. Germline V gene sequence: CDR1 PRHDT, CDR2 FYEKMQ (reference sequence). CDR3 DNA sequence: TGTGCCAGCAGCTTAGGCGTATCCGGCGGATCTGAAGCTTTCTTT. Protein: CASSLGVSGGSEAFF.

The CDR3 spells CASSEGKGAIVRGYTF. For the CDR3, the DNA is TGCGCCAGCAGCGAAGGCAAAGGTGCGATCGTCAGGGGCTACACCTTC. The rearrangement uses TRBV4-1 and TRBJ1-2, with D hard to call. Germline V gene data show CDR1 as MGHRA and CDR2 as YSYEKL. This CDR3 contains 16 residues. Trimming removed 5 bases from V and 8 bases from J, with 24 bases in between.

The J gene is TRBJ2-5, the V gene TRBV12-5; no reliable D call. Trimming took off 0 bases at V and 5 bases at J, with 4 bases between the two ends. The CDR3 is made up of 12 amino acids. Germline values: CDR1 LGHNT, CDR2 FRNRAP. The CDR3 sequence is CASGLVFETQYF. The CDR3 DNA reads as TGTGCTAGTGGTTTGGTATTTGAGACCCAGTACTTC.

CDR3 protein: CASSLMDRRTEAFF. The CDR3 DNA sequence: TGTGCCAGCAGCTTGATGGACAGACGGACTGAAGCTTTCTTT. V and J are TRBV7-8 and TRBJ1-1, with a weak D call TRBD1 (6 bases). The V end lost 3 bases, the J end lost 5 bases, and 13 bases lay between the germline ends. Germline lookup yields CDR1 SGHVS and CDR2 FQNEAQ. This CDR3 is built from 14 residues.

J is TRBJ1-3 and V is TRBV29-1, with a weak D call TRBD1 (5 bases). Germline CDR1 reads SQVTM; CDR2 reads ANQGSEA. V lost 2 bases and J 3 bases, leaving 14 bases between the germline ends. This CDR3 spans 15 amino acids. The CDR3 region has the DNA TGCAGCGTTGAACTCGTAGGGGCGGTTGGAAACACCATATATTTT. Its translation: CSVELVGAVGNTIYF.

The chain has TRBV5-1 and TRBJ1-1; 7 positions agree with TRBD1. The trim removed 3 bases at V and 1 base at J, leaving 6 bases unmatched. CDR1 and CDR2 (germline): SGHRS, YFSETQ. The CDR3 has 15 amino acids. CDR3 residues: CASSSQTGQNTEAFF. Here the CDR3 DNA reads TGCGCCAGCAGCTCGCAGACAGGGCAGAACACTGAAGCTTTCTTT.

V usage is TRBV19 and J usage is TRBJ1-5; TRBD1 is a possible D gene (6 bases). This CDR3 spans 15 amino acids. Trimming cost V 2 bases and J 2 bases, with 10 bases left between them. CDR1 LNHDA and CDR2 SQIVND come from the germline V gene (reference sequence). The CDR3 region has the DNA TGTGCCAGTAGTATATCGAACAGGGGCAATCAGCCCCAGCATTTT. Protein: CASSISNRGNQPQHF.

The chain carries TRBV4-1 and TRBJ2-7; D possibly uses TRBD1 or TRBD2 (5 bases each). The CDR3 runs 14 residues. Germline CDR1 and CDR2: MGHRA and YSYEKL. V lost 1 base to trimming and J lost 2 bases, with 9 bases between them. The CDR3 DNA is TGCGCCAGCAGCCAAGGGCAGGGAGCCTACGAGCAGTACTTC. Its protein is CASSQGQGAYEQYF.

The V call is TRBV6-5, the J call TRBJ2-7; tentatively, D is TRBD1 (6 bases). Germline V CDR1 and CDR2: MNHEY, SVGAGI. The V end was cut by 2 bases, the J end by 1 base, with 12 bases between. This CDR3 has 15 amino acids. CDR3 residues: CASSYTPGTSYEQYF. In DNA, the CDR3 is TGTGCCAGCAGTTACACCCCCGGGACATCCTACGAGCAGTACTTC.

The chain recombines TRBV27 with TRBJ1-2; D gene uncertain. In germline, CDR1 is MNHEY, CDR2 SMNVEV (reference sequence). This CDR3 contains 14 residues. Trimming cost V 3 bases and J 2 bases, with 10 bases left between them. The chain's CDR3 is CASSLSKGNYGYTF. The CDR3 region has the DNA TGTGCCAGCAGTTTGTCCAAGGGCAACTATGGCTACACCTTC.

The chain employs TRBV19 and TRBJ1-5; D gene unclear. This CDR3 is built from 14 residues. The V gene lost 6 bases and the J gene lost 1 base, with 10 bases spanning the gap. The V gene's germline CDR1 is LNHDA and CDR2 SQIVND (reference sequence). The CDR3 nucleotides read TGTGCCAGTAGCAGAGGGCCAAGCAATCAGCCCCAGCATTTT. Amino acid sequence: CASSRGPSNQPQHF.

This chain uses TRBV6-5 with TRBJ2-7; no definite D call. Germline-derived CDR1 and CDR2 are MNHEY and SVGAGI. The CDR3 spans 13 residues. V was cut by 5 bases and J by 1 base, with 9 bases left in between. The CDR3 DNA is TGTGCCAGCAGTCTGGGTCTTTCCTACGAGCAGTACTTC. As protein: CASSLGLSYEQYF.

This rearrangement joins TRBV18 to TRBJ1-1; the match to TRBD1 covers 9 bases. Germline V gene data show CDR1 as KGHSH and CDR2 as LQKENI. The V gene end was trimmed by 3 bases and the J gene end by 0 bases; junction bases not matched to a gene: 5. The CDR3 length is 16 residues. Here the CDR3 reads CASSPGQGIMNTEAFF. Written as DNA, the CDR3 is TGTGCCAGCTCACCGGGACAGGGCATCATGAACACTGAAGCTTTCTTT.

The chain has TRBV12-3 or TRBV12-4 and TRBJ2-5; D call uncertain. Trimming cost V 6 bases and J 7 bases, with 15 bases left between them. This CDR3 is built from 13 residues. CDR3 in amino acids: CASRSIGFLTQYF. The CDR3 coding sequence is TGTGCCAGCAGATCCATAGGATTCCTGACCCAGTACTTC.

CDR3 nucleotides: TGCGCCAGCAGCCAAGATGCTCTCGGGGAGCTGTTTTTT. It translates to CASSQDALGELFF. The chain links TRBV4-3 to TRBJ2-2; D is ambiguous. From germline, CDR1 is LGHNA and CDR2 YSLEER. There are 13 residues in the CDR3. V was shortened by 0 bases and J by 7 bases, with 6 bases between the two germline ends.

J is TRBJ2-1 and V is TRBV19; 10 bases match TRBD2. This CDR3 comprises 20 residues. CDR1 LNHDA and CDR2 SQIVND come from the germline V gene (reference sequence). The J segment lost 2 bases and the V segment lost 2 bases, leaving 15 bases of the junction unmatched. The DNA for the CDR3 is TGTGCCAGTAGTATAAACTTGGGGCTAGCGGGGGACCGTACCTACAATGAGCAGTTCTTC. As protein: CASSINLGLAGDRTYNEQFF.

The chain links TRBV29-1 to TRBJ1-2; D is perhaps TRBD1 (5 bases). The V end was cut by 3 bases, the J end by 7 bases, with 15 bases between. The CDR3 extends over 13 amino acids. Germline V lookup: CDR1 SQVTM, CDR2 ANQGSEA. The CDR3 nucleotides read TGCAGCGTTGAGGGGGTATTTCGCGGTGGCTACACCTTC. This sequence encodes CSVEGVFRGGYTF.

The CDR3 region has the DNA TGTGCCTGGACACGAACACTTGGGAGGTGGACTAATGAAAAACTGTTTTTT. This encodes CAWTRTLGRWTNEKLFF. This chain connects TRBV30 to TRBJ1-4; unclear D gene. V lost 4 bases, J lost 2 bases, and 20 bases lay in between. The germline CDR1 and CDR2 sequences are GTSNPN and SVGIG (reference sequence). The CDR3 length is 17 residues.

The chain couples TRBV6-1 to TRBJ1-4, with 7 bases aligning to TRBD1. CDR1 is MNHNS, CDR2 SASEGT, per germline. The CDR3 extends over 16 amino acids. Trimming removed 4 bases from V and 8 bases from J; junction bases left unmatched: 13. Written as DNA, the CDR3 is TGTGCCAGCAGTGGCGTCCCGGGACAGAGAGGCGAAAAACTGTTTTTT. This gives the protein CASSGVPGQRGEKLFF.

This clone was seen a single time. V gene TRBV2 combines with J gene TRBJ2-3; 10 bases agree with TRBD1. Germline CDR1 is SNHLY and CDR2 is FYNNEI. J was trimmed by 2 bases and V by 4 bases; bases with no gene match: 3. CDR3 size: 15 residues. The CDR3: CASSVDRGPTDTQYF. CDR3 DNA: TGTGCCAGCAGTGTTGACAGGGGGCCCACAGATACGCAGTATTTT.

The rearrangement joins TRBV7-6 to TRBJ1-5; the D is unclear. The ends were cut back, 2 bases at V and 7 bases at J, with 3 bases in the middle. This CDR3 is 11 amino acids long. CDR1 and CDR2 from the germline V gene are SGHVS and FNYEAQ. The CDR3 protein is CASSLPQPQHF. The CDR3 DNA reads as TGTGCCAGCAGCTTACCACAGCCCCAGCATTTT.

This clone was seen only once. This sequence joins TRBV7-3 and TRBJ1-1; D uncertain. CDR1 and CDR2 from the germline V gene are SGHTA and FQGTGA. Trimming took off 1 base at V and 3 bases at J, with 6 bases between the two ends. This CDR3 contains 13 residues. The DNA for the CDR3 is TGTGCCAGCAGCTTAAAGGGTGACACTGAAGCTTTCTTT. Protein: CASSLKGDTEAFF.

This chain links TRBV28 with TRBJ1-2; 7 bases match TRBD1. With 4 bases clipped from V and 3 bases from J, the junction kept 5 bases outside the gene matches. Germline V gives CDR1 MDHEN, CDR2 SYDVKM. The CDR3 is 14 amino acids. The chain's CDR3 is CASSCHRGDYGYTF. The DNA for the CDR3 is TGTGCCAGCAGTTGCCACAGGGGCGACTATGGCTACACCTTC.

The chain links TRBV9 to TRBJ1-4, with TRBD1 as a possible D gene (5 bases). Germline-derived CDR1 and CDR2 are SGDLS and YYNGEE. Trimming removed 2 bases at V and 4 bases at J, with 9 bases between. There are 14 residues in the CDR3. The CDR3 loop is CASSVWRGNEKLFF. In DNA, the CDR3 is TGTGCCAGCAGCGTTTGGAGGGGTAATGAAAAACTGTTTTTT. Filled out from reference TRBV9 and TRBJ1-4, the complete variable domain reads DSGVTQTPKHLITATGQRVTLRCSPRSGDLSVYWYQQSLDQGLQFLIQYYNGEERAKGNILERFSAQQFPDLHSELNLSSLELGDSALYFCASSVWRGNEKLFFGSGTQLSVL.

CDR3: CASSPDGDYGYTF. CDR3 sequence (DNA): TGCGCCAGCAGCCCAGACGGAGACTATGGCTACACCTTC. The chain has TRBV5-1 and TRBJ1-2; D remains unclear. CDR3 length: 13 residues. The ends were cut back, 4 bases at V and 3 bases at J, with 10 bases in the middle. Per germline, CDR1 SGHRS and CDR2 YFSETQ.

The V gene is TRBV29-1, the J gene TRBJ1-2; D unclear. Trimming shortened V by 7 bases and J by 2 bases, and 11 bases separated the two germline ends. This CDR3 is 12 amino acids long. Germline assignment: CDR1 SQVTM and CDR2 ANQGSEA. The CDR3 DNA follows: TGCAGCGCAGAAAGTGGGAACTATGGCTACACCTTC. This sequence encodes CSAESGNYGYTF.

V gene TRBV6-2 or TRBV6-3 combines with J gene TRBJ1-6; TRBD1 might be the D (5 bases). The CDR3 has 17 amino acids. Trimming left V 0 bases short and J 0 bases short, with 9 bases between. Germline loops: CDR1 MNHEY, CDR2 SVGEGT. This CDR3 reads CASSYSGPSSYNSPLHF. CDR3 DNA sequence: TGTGCCAGCAGTTACTCGGGACCGAGCTCCTATAATTCACCCCTCCACTTT.

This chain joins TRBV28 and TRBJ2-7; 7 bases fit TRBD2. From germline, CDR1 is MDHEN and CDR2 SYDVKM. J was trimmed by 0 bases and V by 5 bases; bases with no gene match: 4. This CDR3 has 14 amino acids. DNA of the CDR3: TGTGCCAGCAGTCCTAGCGGAAGCTCCTACGAGCAGTACTTC. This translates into CASSPSGSSYEQYF.